The 7 T cell receptor beta chains reported below all come from one sample, sequenced in a study of blood T cell repertoires in COVID-19. Profiling relied on immunoSEQ multiplex PCR, and the TCRdb table lists in-frame clones only, not all of them. The sample gives 350,000 to 400,000 clones, roughly 90% of which show up once; 1.5% to 2% is in the top ten. The sample taken for sequencing was PBMCs or T cells enriched from blood (not recorded which). Receptors originate from a woman aged 30 to 39 who had recovered from COVID-19.

The chain combines TRBV5-1 with TRBJ1-5; 10 nucleotides agree with TRBD1. There are 18 residues in the CDR3. Germline CDR1 SGHRS, CDR2 YFSETQ. The trim removed 3 bases at V and 4 bases at J, leaving 13 bases unmatched. CDR3 sequence (DNA): TGCGCCAGCAGCTGCGCAAAGAAGGACAGGGGGTATAATCAGCCCCAGCATTTT. Translating gives CASSCAKKDRGYNQPQHF.

This sequence joins TRBV7-6 and TRBJ1-2; 10 bases are shared with TRBD1. Germline V gene sequence: CDR1 SGHVS, CDR2 FNYEAQ. Trimming cost V 4 bases and J 7 bases; bases outside gene matches: 6. The CDR3 runs 14 residues. Here the CDR3 reads CASSSGQGWFGYTF. The CDR3 region has the DNA TGTGCCAGCAGCTCGGGACAGGGGTGGTTTGGCTACACCTTC.

V usage is TRBV5-1 and J usage is TRBJ2-1; 9 positions agree with TRBD2. CDR1 is SGHRS, CDR2 YFSETQ, per germline. This CDR3 is built from 16 residues. The J segment lost 7 bases and the V segment lost 2 bases, leaving 10 bases of the junction unmatched. Written as DNA, the CDR3 is TGCGCCAGCAGCTTTACCCCTAGCGGGAAAGGGAATGAGCAGTTCTTC. The encoded protein is CASSFTPSGKGNEQFF. The full variable domain, in which reference TRBV5-1 and TRBJ2-1 provide the parts outside the CDR3, is KAGVTQTPRYLIKTRGQQVTLSCSPISGHRSVSWYQQTPGQGLQFLFEYFSETQRNKGNFPGRFSGRQFSNSRSEMNVSTLELGDSALYLCASSFTPSGKGNEQFFGPGTRLTVL.

V is TRBV7-9 and J is TRBJ2-3; 11 bases agree with TRBD1. The germline V gene encodes CDR1 SEHNR and CDR2 FQNEAQ (reference sequence). Losses at the gene ends were 3 bases for V and 0 bases for J; bases not matched to a gene: 5. This CDR3 spans 17 amino acids. The chain's CDR3 is CASSLDRGPFSTDTQYF. CDR3 DNA: TGTGCCAGCAGCTTGGACAGGGGGCCATTTAGCACAGATACGCAGTATTTT.

V and J are TRBV10-1 and TRBJ2-2; D is unclear. CDR3 size: 13 residues. Germline V gene lookup returns CDR1 WNHNN and CDR2 SYGVQD (reference sequence). The V end was cut by 4 bases, the J end by 6 bases, with 9 bases between. The CDR3 sequence is CASSAGRSGELFF. The CDR3 DNA follows: TGCGCCAGCAGTGCCGGTCGGTCCGGGGAGCTGTTTTTT.

This chain connects TRBV7-8 to TRBJ2-7; 8 bases agree with TRBD1. The CDR3 is made up of 15 amino acids. CDR1 and CDR2 (germline): SGHVS, FQNEAQ. Unmatched junction bases numbered 6, after V lost 0 bases and J lost 5 bases. Here the CDR3 reads CASSLAGTGRHEQYF. CDR3 nucleotide sequence: TGTGCCAGCAGCTTAGCTGGGACAGGCCGCCACGAGCAGTACTTC.

This clone was found once. CDR3 sequence (DNA): TGCAGCACCGCGCCGACTGAGCATCAGATTAACTATGGCTACACCTTC. This translates into CSTAPTEHQINYGYTF. The chain uses TRBV29-1 and TRBJ1-2; D is unresolved. Trimming took off 8 bases at V and 1 base at J, with 23 bases between the two ends. Germline values: CDR1 SQVTM, CDR2 ANQGSEA. CDR3 length: 16 amino acids.